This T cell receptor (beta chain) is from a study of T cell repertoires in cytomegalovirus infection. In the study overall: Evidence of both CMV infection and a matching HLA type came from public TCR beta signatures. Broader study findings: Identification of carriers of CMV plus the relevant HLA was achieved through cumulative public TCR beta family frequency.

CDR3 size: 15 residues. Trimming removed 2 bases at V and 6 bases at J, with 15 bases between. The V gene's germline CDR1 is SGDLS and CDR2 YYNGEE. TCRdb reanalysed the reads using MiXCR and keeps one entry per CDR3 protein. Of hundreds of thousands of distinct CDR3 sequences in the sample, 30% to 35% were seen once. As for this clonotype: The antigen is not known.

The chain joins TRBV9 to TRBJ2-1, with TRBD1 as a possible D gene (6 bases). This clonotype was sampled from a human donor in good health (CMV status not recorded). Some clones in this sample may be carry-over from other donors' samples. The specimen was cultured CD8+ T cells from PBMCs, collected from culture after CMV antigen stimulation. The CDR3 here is CASSVEGVGGNEQFF. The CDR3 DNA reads TGTGCCAGCAGCGTCGAGGGGGTAGGGGGCAATGAGCAGTTCTTC.